The rows below give T cell receptor beta chains drawn from one sample of a study of memory CD8 T cells in hepatitis C reinfection. Clones were sequenced by immunoSEQ multiplex PCR, and TCRdb holds only the in-frame ones, with some missing. The table lists just over 45,000 clones, roughly nine tenths of them singletons. The sample comprised naive CD8+ T cells sorted from blood. The receptors come from a man between 18 and 35 years old with hepatitis C virus infection. CDR3s include the opening cysteine and the closing phenylalanine or tryptophan. The D gene is left open where the match is weak. Part of the rows lack a size; the others show once, few, many or a class for expanded clones.

d_call clone_size j_call v_call cdr3_nt cdr3_aa
TRBD1 few TRBJ1-1 TRBV6-6 TGTGCCAGCAGCAAAAGGGACAGGGGCACTGAAGCTTTCTTT CASSKRDRGTEAFF
TRBD2 - TRBJ2-7 TRBV6-5 TGTGCCAGCAGTCTCCGACTAGCGGGAGAGTACGAGCAGTACTTC CASSLRLAGEYEQYF
- - TRBJ2-1 TRBV7-8 TGTGCCAGCAGCTTAGCGTTGAGCTCCTACAATGAGCAGTTCTTC CASSLALSSYNEQFF
TRBD1 - TRBJ2-1 TRBV5-1 TGCGCCAGCAGCCCCAGAGTGGACAGGGGTCTCCACAATGAGCAGTTCTTC CASSPRVDRGLHNEQFF
TRBD2 - TRBJ2-1 TRBV6-5 TGTGCCAGCAGTTACTCACCTAGCGGGGGGGACAATGAGCAGTTCTTC CASSYSPSGGDNEQFF
- - TRBJ1-5 TRBV7-2 TGTGCCAGCAGCCATTTCGGGGGTAATCAGCCCCAGCATTTT CASSHFGGNQPQHF
TRBD2 - TRBJ2-1 TRBV7-9 TGTGCCAGCAGCTCCGTGGGTGTCGGGGGGGCTCGGTTCTTC CASSSVGVGGARFF
TRBD1 - TRBJ2-2 TRBV27 TGTGCCAGCAGTGGCGGACAGGGTCTAGGCGGGGAGCTGTTTTTT CASSGGQGLGGELFF
- - TRBJ2-1 TRBV11-3 TGTGCCAGCAGCTACAACAGGGTAGACAATGAGCAGTTCTTC CASSYNRVDNEQFF
- - TRBJ1-4 TRBV4-3 TGCGCCAGCAGCCAAGCAAGACACGTTGAAAAACTGTTTTTT CASSQARHVEKLFF
TRBD2 - TRBJ2-1 TRBV10-1 TGCGCCATCCACTGGGCTAGCGGTCGCTCCTACAATGAGCAGTTCTTC CAIHWASGRSYNEQFF
- - TRBJ1-2 TRBV27 TGTGCCAGCAGACCCCTCGGAGCTAACTATGGCTACACCTTC CASRPLGANYGYTF